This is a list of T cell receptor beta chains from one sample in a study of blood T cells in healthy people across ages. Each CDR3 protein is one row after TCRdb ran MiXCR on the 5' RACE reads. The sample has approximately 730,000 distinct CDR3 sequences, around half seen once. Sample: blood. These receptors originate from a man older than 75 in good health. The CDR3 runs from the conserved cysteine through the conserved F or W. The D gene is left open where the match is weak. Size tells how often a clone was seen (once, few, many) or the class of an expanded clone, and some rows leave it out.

CDR3 protein: CASSYSTPQETQYF; CDR3 DNA: TGTGCCAGCAGTTACTCGACTCCGCAAGAGACCCAGTACTTC; clone size: .; V gene: TRBV6-6; D gene: .; J gene: TRBJ2-5
CDR3 protein: CASSKPRLTEYNEQFF; CDR3 DNA: TGTGCCAGCAGCAAGCCCCGTTTAACAGAGTACAATGAGCAGTTCTTC; clone size: .; V gene: TRBV21-1; D gene: .; J gene: TRBJ2-1
CDR3 protein: CASSQEVSGLYEQYF; CDR3 DNA: TGCGCCAGCAGCCAAGAGGTTTCCGGGCTATATGAGCAGTACTTC; clone size: .; V gene: TRBV4-1; D gene: .; J gene: TRBJ2-7
CDR3 protein: CASSHGTSWDRYAYF; CDR3 DNA: TGTGCCAGCAGCCACGGGACTAGCTGGGACAGATACGCGTATTTT; clone size: .; V gene: TRBV5-6; D gene: TRBD2; J gene: TRBJ2-3
CDR3 protein: CASSPNGGNEQYF; CDR3 DNA: TGTGCCAGCAGCCCGAACGGGGGGAACGAGCAGTACTTC; clone size: .; V gene: TRBV3-1; D gene: TRBD2; J gene: TRBJ2-7
CDR3 protein: CASNPVAGAQETQYF; CDR3 DNA: TGTGCCAGCAACCCTGTGGCAGGGGCACAGGAGACCCAGTACTTC; clone size: .; V gene: TRBV6-1; D gene: .; J gene: TRBJ2-5
CDR3 protein: CASSFGEETQYF; CDR3 DNA: TGTGCCAGCAGCTTCGGGGAAGAGACCCAGTACTTC; clone size: few; V gene: TRBV5-6; D gene: .; J gene: TRBJ2-5
CDR3 protein: CSARTSDQHRDAYF; CDR3 DNA: TGCAGCGCCCGGACTAGCGATCAGCACAGAGACGCGTATTTT; clone size: .; V gene: TRBV29-1; D gene: TRBD2; J gene: TRBJ2-3
CDR3 protein: CASNYRDNNEQFF; CDR3 DNA: TGTGCCAGTAACTACCGGGACAACAATGAGCAGTTCTTC; clone size: few; V gene: TRBV12-3/TRBV12-4; D gene: .; J gene: TRBJ2-1
CDR3 protein: CASSLKDRDEQYF; CDR3 DNA: TGTGCCAGCAGTCTCAAAGACAGGGACGAGCAGTACTTC; clone size: .; V gene: TRBV28; D gene: TRBD1; J gene: TRBJ2-7
CDR3 protein: CSASPVGGANTEAFF; CDR3 DNA: TGCAGTGCCAGCCCGGTCGGAGGCGCAAACACTGAAGCTTTCTTT; clone size: .; V gene: TRBV20-1; D gene: .; J gene: TRBJ1-1
CDR3 protein: CSAPLTAGVVPQYF; CDR3 DNA: TGCAGTGCTCCCCTGACAGCGGGAGTGGTTCCCCAGTACTTC; clone size: .; V gene: TRBV20-1; D gene: TRBD2; J gene: TRBJ2-5
CDR3 protein: CSVGVGQGAYEQYF; CDR3 DNA: TGCAGCGTTGGGGTGGGACAGGGGGCCTACGAGCAGTACTTC; clone size: .; V gene: TRBV29-1; D gene: TRBD1; J gene: TRBJ2-7
CDR3 protein: CASSDGDTYYEQYF; CDR3 DNA: TGTGCCAGCAGTGATGGGGACACCTATTACGAGCAGTACTTC; clone size: few; V gene: TRBV2; D gene: .; J gene: TRBJ2-7
CDR3 protein: CAISGRDRGYGYTF; CDR3 DNA: TGTGCCATCAGTGGCCGGGACAGGGGGTATGGCTACACCTTC; clone size: .; V gene: TRBV10-3; D gene: TRBD1; J gene: TRBJ1-2
CDR3 protein: CASSYSNSGSRYAYF; CDR3 DNA: TGTGCCAGCAGTTACTCGAACTCCGGGTCCAGATACGCGTATTTT; clone size: .; V gene: TRBV6-2/TRBV6-3; D gene: .; J gene: TRBJ2-3
CDR3 protein: CASSKEVGATALHF; CDR3 DNA: TGTGCCAGCAGCAAAGAAGTGGGGGCCACGGCCCTCCACTTT; clone size: few; V gene: TRBV21-1; D gene: .; J gene: TRBJ1-6
CDR3 protein: CASSLKTSAETQYF; CDR3 DNA: TGTGCCAGCAGCTTAAAGACTAGCGCGGAGACCCAGTACTTC; clone size: .; V gene: TRBV13; D gene: TRBD2; J gene: TRBJ2-5
CDR3 protein: CASSPELQGQYGYTF; CDR3 DNA: TGTGCCAGCAGCCCGGAGTTGCAGGGCCAATATGGCTACACCTTC; clone size: .; V gene: TRBV7-2; D gene: .; J gene: TRBJ1-2
CDR3 protein: CASSLAGPHNEQFF; CDR3 DNA: TGTGCCAGCAGTTTAGCCGGACCCCACAATGAGCAGTTCTTC; clone size: few; V gene: TRBV12-3/TRBV12-4; D gene: .; J gene: TRBJ2-1
CDR3 protein: CSAPTGNEQYF; CDR3 DNA: TGCAGTGCTCCTACAGGGAACGAGCAGTACTTC; clone size: few; V gene: TRBV20-1; D gene: .; J gene: TRBJ2-7
CDR3 protein: CASSLSGTSGSTDTQYF; CDR3 DNA: TGTGCCAGCAGCTTATCCGGGACTAGCGGGTCCACAGATACGCAGTATTTT; clone size: few; V gene: TRBV7-2; D gene: TRBD2; J gene: TRBJ2-3
CDR3 protein: CATDSGRGPGGQFF; CDR3 DNA: TGTGCCACCGATAGCGGGAGGGGCCCAGGTGGGCAGTTCTTC; clone size: .; V gene: TRBV6-5; D gene: TRBD2; J gene: TRBJ2-1
CDR3 protein: CASSKLSGISTDTQYF; CDR3 DNA: TGTGCCAGCAGCAAATTATCCGGGATTAGCACAGATACGCAGTATTTT; clone size: few; V gene: TRBV21-1; D gene: .; J gene: TRBJ2-3
CDR3 protein: CASSYLEGTEAFF; CDR3 DNA: TGCGCCAGCAGCTACCTTGAGGGCACTGAAGCTTTCTTT; clone size: few; V gene: TRBV5-1; D gene: .; J gene: TRBJ1-1
CDR3 protein: CASSLEGLDHHEQFF; CDR3 DNA: TGTGCCAGCAGCTTAGAGGGACTAGATCATCATGAGCAGTTCTTC; clone size: .; V gene: TRBV7-2; D gene: TRBD2; J gene: TRBJ2-1
CDR3 protein: CASSLGGIGGTEAFF; CDR3 DNA: TGCGCCAGCAGCTTGGGGGGGATAGGCGGCACTGAAGCTTTCTTT; clone size: .; V gene: TRBV5-1; D gene: .; J gene: TRBJ1-1
CDR3 protein: CASSLEASGIGSEQYF; CDR3 DNA: TGTGCCAGCAGCTTAGAGGCTAGCGGGATCGGCTCCGAGCAGTACTTC; clone size: .; V gene: TRBV7-6; D gene: TRBD2; J gene: TRBJ2-7
CDR3 protein: CSARDRKQGFAGELFF; CDR3 DNA: TGCAGTGCTAGAGATCGAAAACAGGGTTTCGCCGGGGAGCTGTTTTTT; clone size: .; V gene: TRBV20-1; D gene: .; J gene: TRBJ2-2
CDR3 protein: CASSFTSGHYNEQFF; CDR3 DNA: TGTGCCAGCAGTTTTACTAGCGGGCATTACAATGAGCAGTTCTTC; clone size: .; V gene: TRBV12-3/TRBV12-4; D gene: TRBD2; J gene: TRBJ2-1
CDR3 protein: CASSSASGLTSYEQYF; CDR3 DNA: TGTGCCAGCAGCTCGGCGAGCGGGCTGACCTCCTACGAGCAGTACTTC; clone size: .; V gene: TRBV7-2; D gene: .; J gene: TRBJ2-7
CDR3 protein: CSVADNEQFF; CDR3 DNA: TGCAGCGTTGCAGACAATGAGCAGTTCTTC; clone size: many; V gene: TRBV29-1; D gene: .; J gene: TRBJ2-1
CDR3 protein: CASSHPSLAGGPYEQYF; CDR3 DNA: TGTGCCAGCAGCCACCCTTCCCTAGCGGGAGGGCCGTATGAGCAGTACTTC; clone size: .; V gene: TRBV7-6; D gene: TRBD2; J gene: TRBJ2-7
CDR3 protein: CAISESTSVTQYF; CDR3 DNA: TGTGCCATCAGTGAGTCGACTAGTGTGACGCAGTATTTT; clone size: once; V gene: TRBV10-3; D gene: .; J gene: TRBJ2-3
CDR3 protein: CSANPGTSGSSYEQYF; CDR3 DNA: TGCAGTGCTAATCCCGGGACTAGCGGGAGCTCCTACGAGCAGTACTTC; clone size: .; V gene: TRBV20-1; D gene: TRBD2; J gene: TRBJ2-7
CDR3 protein: CASSGTVSYEQYF; CDR3 DNA: TGTGCCAGCAGTGGGACAGTCTCCTACGAGCAGTACTTC; clone size: .; V gene: TRBV25-1; D gene: .; J gene: TRBJ2-7
CDR3 protein: CSAEMGLAAGALEQYF; CDR3 DNA: TGCAGTGCTGAGATGGGGCTAGCGGCTGGGGCCCTCGAGCAGTACTTC; clone size: .; V gene: TRBV20-1; D gene: TRBD2; J gene: TRBJ2-7
CDR3 protein: CASSYRTAIREETQYF; CDR3 DNA: TGTGCCAGCAGTTACCGGACAGCAATAAGGGAAGAGACCCAGTACTTC; clone size: .; V gene: TRBV6-2/TRBV6-3; D gene: .; J gene: TRBJ2-5
CDR3 protein: CSARSRQGDLNTEAFF; CDR3 DNA: TGCAGTGCTAGATCCCGACAGGGGGACTTGAACACTGAAGCTTTCTTT; clone size: few; V gene: TRBV20-1; D gene: TRBD1; J gene: TRBJ1-1
CDR3 protein: CSVATGYHEQFF; CDR3 DNA: TGCAGCGTTGCGACAGGGTACCATGAGCAGTTCTTC; clone size: .; V gene: TRBV29-1; D gene: TRBD1; J gene: TRBJ2-1
CDR3 protein: CASSRREQLGLPNYGYTF; CDR3 DNA: TGTGCCAGCAGCCGAAGGGAACAGTTAGGGCTTCCTAACTATGGCTACACCTTC; clone size: .; V gene: TRBV14; D gene: .; J gene: TRBJ1-2
CDR3 protein: CASSEQGTVKRPLHF; CDR3 DNA: TGTGCCAGCAGTGAACAGGGGACAGTGAAAAGACCCCTCCACTTT; clone size: few; V gene: TRBV25-1; D gene: TRBD1; J gene: TRBJ1-6
CDR3 protein: CASSLVGTGASYEQYF; CDR3 DNA: TGTGCCAGCAGCTTAGTGGGGACAGGTGCCTCCTACGAGCAGTACTTC; clone size: few; V gene: TRBV7-2; D gene: TRBD1; J gene: TRBJ2-7
CDR3 protein: CASSDRGTATYEQYF; CDR3 DNA: TGCGCCAGCAGTGACCGGGGGACAGCTACCTACGAGCAGTACTTC; clone size: .; V gene: TRBV10-2; D gene: .; J gene: TRBJ2-7